This is a list of T cell receptor beta chains from one sample in a study of cytomegalovirus exposure and HLA in healthy donors. TCRdb's copy holds only in-frame clones and misses some; the assay was immunoSEQ multiplex PCR. Among some 160,000 clones, over 75% were seen once, and the ten largest hold around 2.2%. The sequenced sample consisted of PBMCs. The receptors shown here come from a man between 60 and 70 years old in good health and CMV-seronegative. The CDR3 runs from the conserved cysteine through the conserved F or W. D genes are given only for firm matches. Some rows have no size entry. The others give once, few or many, or a class for an expanded clone.

>TRBV5-4|NA|16|NA|TRBJ2-1
CASSFGTGVFYNEQFF
TGTGCCAGCAGCTTTGGGACGGGAGTATTTTACAATGAGCAGTTCTTC
>TRBV10-3|TRBD1|14|NA|TRBJ2-7
CASTPGQIHYEQYF
TGTGCCAGTACCCCGGGACAGATCCACTACGAGCAGTACTTC
>TRBV5-8|NA|16|NA|TRBJ2-2
CASTIEVAGNTGELFF
TGTGCCAGCACTATTGAGGTGGCAGGGAATACCGGGGAGCTGTTTTTT
>TRBV6-5|TRBD1|15|NA|TRBJ2-5
CASSLSGTEQETQYF
TGTGCCAGCAGTCTCTCCGGGACAGAGCAAGAGACCCAGTACTTC
>TRBV6-5|NA|13|NA|TRBJ2-7
CASSYLKGDEQYF
TGTGCCAGCAGTTACCTCAAAGGAGACGAGCAGTACTTC
>TRBV6-5|NA|12|NA|TRBJ2-7
CASRRSSHEQYF
TGTGCCAGCCGACGGAGTAGCCACGAGCAGTACTTC
>TRBV6-1|TRBD1|13|few|TRBJ1-5
CASITGTGHPQHF
TGTGCCAGCATTACCGGGACAGGGCACCCCCAGCATTTT
>TRBV5-4|TRBD2|16|once|TRBJ2-1
CASSQTSGSIDNEQFF
TGTGCCAGCAGCCAGACTAGCGGGAGTATCGACAATGAGCAGTTCTTC
>TRBV19|TRBD1|15|few|TRBJ2-7
CASSPRTGGLYEQYF
TGTGCCAGTAGTCCAAGGACAGGGGGGCTCTACGAGCAGTACTTC
>TRBV27|TRBD1|12|NA|TRBJ2-7
CASGLGGSEQYF
TGTGCCAGCGGCCTAGGGGGCTCCGAGCAGTACTTC
>TRBV13|TRBD1|16|NA|TRBJ1-6
CASSLMAGGNNSPLHF
TGTGCCAGCAGCTTAATGGCAGGGGGTAATAATTCACCCCTCCACTTT
>TRBV5-1|TRBD1|14|few|TRBJ1-4
CASSYDRGIEKLFF
TGCGCCAGCAGCTATGACAGGGGGATCGAAAAACTGTTTTTT
>TRBV9|TRBD2|16|NA|TRBJ2-2
CASSDRLAGSTGELFF
TGTGCCAGCAGCGACCGACTAGCGGGGTCCACCGGGGAGCTGTTTTTT
>TRBV6-1|NA|15|few|TRBJ2-7
CASSETLVFPYEQYF
TGTGCCAGCAGTGAAACTCTAGTCTTTCCCTACGAGCAGTACTTC
>TRBV5-4|NA|13|NA|TRBJ1-2
CASSLTENYGYTF
TGTGCCAGCAGCTTGACCGAGAACTATGGCTACACCTTC
>TRBV25-1|NA|16|NA|TRBJ2-3
CASSESGDWRTDTQYF
TGTGCCAGCAGTGAATCGGGGGACTGGCGTACAGATACGCAGTATTTT
>TRBV5-1|NA|14|NA|TRBJ1-4
CASSLGLANEKLFF
TGCGCCAGCAGCTTGGGGCTGGCTAATGAAAAACTGTTTTTT
>TRBV5-1|TRBD2|18|NA|TRBJ2-1
CASSLGLAGGHSYNEQFF
TGCGCCAGCAGCTTGGGCCTAGCGGGGGGCCACTCCTACAATGAGCAGTTCTTC
>TRBV4-2|NA|13|NA|TRBJ2-2
CASSPSTTGELFF
TGTGCCAGCAGCCCCTCGACTACCGGGGAGCTGTTTTTT
>TRBV19|TRBD1|16|NA|TRBJ2-1
CASSSRTGGAANEQFF
TGTGCCAGTAGTTCGCGGACAGGGGGCGCGGCTAATGAGCAGTTCTTC
>TRBV7-9|NA|13|NA|TRBJ2-7
CASSSGVLTEQYF
TGTGCCAGCAGCTCAGGCGTTCTAACAGAGCAGTACTTC
>TRBV2|TRBD1|14|NA|TRBJ1-1
CASSVRTGGTEAFF
TGTGCCAGCAGTGTGAGGACAGGGGGCACTGAAGCTTTCTTT
>TRBV6-5|TRBD1|15|few|TRBJ1-2
CASSSGTGSLWGYTF
TGTGCCAGCAGTTCCGGGACAGGTTCCCTCTGGGGCTACACCTTC
>TRBV9|NA|15|NA|TRBJ1-2
CASSKRLDGGYGYTF
TGTGCCAGCAGCAAACGATTAGATGGGGGGTATGGCTACACCTTC
>TRBV5-4|TRBD1|17|NA|TRBJ2-4
CASTRQGFGLAKNIQYF
TGTGCCAGCACCAGACAGGGGTTTGGATTAGCCAAAAACATTCAGTACTTC
>TRBV6-1|NA|15|NA|TRBJ1-3
CASSSDWYSGNTIYF
TGTGCCAGCAGTTCGGACTGGTACTCTGGAAACACCATATATTTT
>TRBV28|TRBD1|14|NA|TRBJ2-7
CASSVRDRVHEQYF
TGTGCCAGCAGTGTCCGAGACAGGGTTCACGAGCAGTACTTC
>TRBV4-1|NA|13|NA|TRBJ2-5
CASSQGLMETQYF
TGCGCCAGCAGCCAGGGCCTAATGGAGACCCAGTACTTC
>TRBV5-1|NA|14|few|TRBJ2-7
CASSPGAGGYEQYF
TGCGCCAGCAGCCCCGGGGCAGGGGGGTACGAGCAGTACTTC
>TRBV6-5|NA|14|NA|TRBJ1-6
CASTATGPNSPLHF
TGTGCCAGCACCGCGACAGGCCCGAATTCACCCCTCCACTTT
>TRBV7-2|NA|15|few|TRBJ2-7
CASSLALRRNYEQYF
TGTGCCAGCAGCTTAGCTTTGCGGAGAAACTACGAGCAGTACTTC
>TRBV5-4|TRBD2|14|NA|TRBJ2-7
CASSLGLAEYEQYF
TGTGCCAGCAGCCTGGGACTAGCGGAGTACGAGCAGTACTTC
>TRBV15|TRBD1|15|NA|TRBJ1-1
CATSSKTGEGTEAFF
TGTGCCACCAGCAGCAAGACAGGGGAGGGCACTGAAGCTTTCTTT
>TRBV29-1|NA|13|NA|TRBJ1-5
CSVAGAYNQPQHF
TGCAGCGTTGCAGGGGCGTACAATCAGCCCCAGCATTTT
>TRBV7-9|NA|13|NA|TRBJ2-5
CASSTGRGETQYF
TGTGCCAGCAGCACAGGACGCGGAGAGACCCAGTACTTC
>TRBV5-8|TRBD1|14|NA|TRBJ1-5
CASSGKGANQPQHF
TGTGCCAGCAGCGGTAAGGGGGCCAATCAGCCCCAGCATTTT
>TRBV29-1|TRBD1|16|NA|TRBJ1-6
CSVQGVGTGSGSPLHF
TGCAGCGTTCAGGGGGTTGGGACAGGGAGCGGATCACCCCTCCACTTT
>TRBV27|NA|15|NA|TRBJ1-5
CASSKNAAGSQPQHF
TGTGCCAGCAGTAAGAACGCTGCGGGTAGTCAGCCCCAGCATTTT
>TRBV2|TRBD1|15|NA|TRBJ2-7
CASRREGTGGYEQYF
TGTGCCAGCAGGAGGGAGGGGACAGGGGGCTACGAGCAGTACTTC
>TRBV11-3|NA|13|NA|TRBJ2-7
CASSLDRGYEQYF
TGTGCCAGCAGCTTAGACAGGGGTTACGAGCAGTACTTC
>TRBV7-2|NA|13|few|TRBJ2-2
CASSADRTGELFF
TGTGCCAGCAGCGCAGACAGAACCGGGGAGCTGTTTTTT